The T cell receptor beta chain described here comes from a study of blood T cells in healthy people across ages. Peripheral blood, roughly 11 milliliters per donor, was collected. For the second PCR, which ran for about 7 to 11 cycles, a sample-barcoded 5' primer and a J-beta primer mix were used. TCRdb called the 5' RACE reads again in MiXCR, with one record for every CDR3 protein. The sample has over a million distinct CDR3 sequences; more than 40% are singletons. This clonotype was counted a few times. The sequencing sample was made of blood. The source is a woman aged 60 to 75 in good health.

This CDR3 reads CSAPGDQETQYF. The CDR3 DNA is TGCAGTGCCCCCGGGGACCAAGAGACCCAGTACTTC. The chain combines TRBV20-1 with TRBJ2-5, with D tentatively TRBD2 (5 bases). Germline CDR1 DFQATT, CDR2 SNEGSKA (reference sequence). CDR3 size: 12 residues. The V and J ends lost 6 bases and 0 bases respectively, with 8 bases between them.